A selection of T cell receptor beta chains follows, all from one sample in a study of T cell responses to AZD1222 COVID-19 vaccine. Libraries were prepared by immunoSEQ multiplex PCR; TCRdb keeps only in-frame clonotypes and omits some of them. Of around 100,000 clones in the sample, roughly 91% are singletons; the top ten hold around 4.8%. The sequencing here drew on peripheral blood, taken on day 0 of AZD1222 vaccination. The receptors here all came from an adult in good health. Each CDR3 is given with its conserved first and last residue. D genes are given only for firm matches. A clone size is listed for some rows: how often the clone was seen (once, few, many), or a class if it is expanded.

D gene	V gene	clone size	J gene	CDR3 protein	CDR3 DNA
TRBD2	TRBV6-5	.	TRBJ2-7	CASSPGRGPYEQYF	TGTGCCAGCAGCCCCGGGAGGGGACCCTACGAGCAGTACTTC
TRBD1	TRBV4-2	.	TRBJ1-2	CASSLLEGGQGLFNYGYTF	TGTGCCAGCAGCCTTCTCGAGGGGGGACAGGGATTATTTAACTATGGCTACACCTTC
TRBD1	TRBV7-7	.	TRBJ2-2	CATSPGTGVTGELFF	TGTGCGACCAGCCCCGGGACAGGAGTCACCGGGGAGCTGTTTTTT
.	TRBV6-5	.	TRBJ1-6	CASRGPANSPLHF	TGTGCCAGCCGCGGCCCAGCAAATTCACCCCTCCACTTT
.	TRBV6-5	.	TRBJ1-5	CATKGGRYQPQHF	TGTGCCACCAAGGGGGGCCGGTACCAGCCCCAGCATTTT
.	TRBV19	.	TRBJ1-6	CASSIEAGITSPLHF	TGTGCCAGTAGTATAGAGGCAGGGATAACTTCACCCCTCCACTTT
.	TRBV18	.	TRBJ2-5	CASSPHNRAGETQYF	TGTGCCAGCTCACCACACAACAGGGCGGGGGAGACCCAGTACTTC
TRBD2	TRBV3-1/TRBV3-2	few	TRBJ2-1	CASIRAGTSGGGPYNEQFF	TGTGCCAGCATACGCGCCGGGACTAGCGGGGGGGGGCCCTACAATGAGCAGTTCTTC
TRBD1	TRBV6-5	.	TRBJ1-6	CASWKTGIGGSPLHF	TGTGCCAGCTGGAAGACAGGGATAGGGGGTTCACCCCTCCACTTT
TRBD2	TRBV12-3/TRBV12-4	.	TRBJ2-2	CASRRGVAGELFF	TGTGCCAGCAGACGGGGGGTCGCCGGGGAGCTGTTTTTT
.	TRBV13	.	TRBJ2-7	CASSLAFNSYEQYF	TGTGCCAGCAGCCTAGCGTTTAATTCCTACGAGCAGTACTTC
.	TRBV10-3	.	TRBJ2-7	CATTHRGQSSYEQYF	TGTGCCACGACCCATCGTGGACAGAGCTCCTACGAGCAGTACTTC
.	TRBV7-3	.	TRBJ2-2	CASSFSGSSGELFF	TGTGCCAGCAGCTTTTCAGGTTCTAGCGGGGAGCTGTTTTTT
.	TRBV19	.	TRBJ1-2	CASSMDQSRIGYGYTF	TGTGCCAGTAGTATGGACCAATCCCGGATCGGCTATGGCTACACCTTC
TRBD1	TRBV6-2/TRBV6-3	once	TRBJ2-7	CASSHLDRDYEQYF	TGTGCCAGCAGTCACCTAGACAGGGACTACGAGCAGTACTTC
TRBD2	TRBV4-2	.	TRBJ2-1	CASSQGVAGGYEQFF	TGTGCCAGCAGCCAAGGAGTAGCGGGGGGGTATGAGCAGTTCTTC
.	TRBV28	.	TRBJ1-2	CASKQGANYGYTF	TGTGCCAGCAAACAGGGAGCTAACTATGGCTACACCTTC
.	TRBV7-9	.	TRBJ1-2	CASSSSSRSYGYTF	TGTGCCAGCAGCTCCTCCTCCCGCAGCTATGGCTACACCTTC
TRBD1	TRBV19	.	TRBJ1-4	CASRTGTGQEKLFF	TGTGCCAGTAGGACAGGGACAGGGCAAGAAAAACTGTTTTTT
.	TRBV15	.	TRBJ1-1	CATSREGWGVWENTEAFF	TGTGCCACCAGCAGAGAGGGTTGGGGGGTATGGGAGAACACTGAAGCTTTCTTT